This entry lists 10 T cell receptor beta chains sequenced from one sample in a study of blood T cell repertoires in COVID-19. Generated by immunoSEQ multiplex PCR, the TCRdb table keeps only in-frame clones and is missing some. Of more than 200,000 clones listed, around 86% are singletons. Sequencing input: peripheral blood. These receptors originate from a woman at least 80 years old with COVID-19, enrolled during active disease.

This chain joins TRBV6-2 or TRBV6-3 and TRBJ1-1; maybe TRBD1 (5 bases). Germline V lookup: CDR1 MNHEY, CDR2 SVGEGT. The V gene lost 6 bases and the J gene lost 3 bases, with 11 bases spanning the gap. CDR3 length equals 13 residues. The CDR3 region is CASSLDSYTEAFF. The CDR3 DNA is TGTGCCAGCAGCCTCGACAGTTACACTGAAGCTTTCTTT.

This chain connects TRBV13 to TRBJ1-1; D is uncertain. Between the trimmed V and J ends, which lost 0 bases and 1 base, there was a span of 9 bases. CDR1 and CDR2 (germline): PRHDT, FYEKMQ (reference sequence). The CDR3 is made up of 15 amino acids. The CDR3 coding sequence is TGTGCCAGCAGCTTAGGCGTGAGGAGGAACACTGAAGCTTTCTTT. Protein product: CASSLGVRRNTEAFF.

J is TRBJ2-7 and V is TRBV28; the D gene is possibly TRBD1 (6 bases). The CDR3 contains 14 residues. The ends were cut back, 6 bases at V and 3 bases at J, with 15 bases in the middle. Germline V gene lookup returns CDR1 MDHEN and CDR2 SYDVKM. The chain's CDR3 is CASSRDTLRYEQYF. CDR3 bases: TGTGCCAGCAGCAGGGACACGCTCCGCTACGAGCAGTACTTC.

The chain has TRBV11-3 and TRBJ2-1, with 9 bases fitting TRBD2. The CDR3 covers 15 residues. Germline trimming cut 5 bases from V and 2 bases from J; bases unmatched to any gene: 4. Germline CDR1 reads SGHNT; CDR2 reads YENEEA. The CDR3 loop is CASSPRLAAYNEQFF. The CDR3, as DNA: TGTGCCAGCAGCCCCAGACTAGCGGCCTACAATGAGCAGTTCTTC. Supplemented by reference TRBV11-3 and TRBJ2-1, the full variable domain reads EAGVVQSPRYKIIEKKQPVAFWCNPISGHNTLYWYLQNLGQGPELLIRYENEEAVDDSQLPKDRFSAERLKGVDSTLKIQPAELGDSAVYLCASSPRLAAYNEQFFGPGTRLTVL.

V usage is TRBV11-2 and J usage is TRBJ2-7; possibly TRBD2 for D (6 bases). V lost 7 bases, J lost 0 bases, and 13 bases lay in between. In germline, CDR1 is SGHAT, CDR2 FQNNGV. This CDR3 spans 14 amino acids. The CDR3 nucleotides read TGTGCCAGCACGCCGGGACTGCTCTCCTACGAGCAGTACTTC. Residues: CASTPGLLSYEQYF.

J is TRBJ1-1 and V is TRBV6-2 or TRBV6-3, with TRBD1 matching over 7 bases. The length of the CDR3 is 12 residues. CDR1 is MNHEY and CDR2 is SVGEGT in the germline V gene. V lost 2 bases and J lost 9; bases outside the gene matches: 3. The CDR3: CASSYMGQKAFF. The CDR3 DNA follows: TGTGCCAGCAGTTACATGGGACAGAAAGCTTTCTTT.

The J gene is TRBJ1-2, the V gene TRBV2; TRBD1 might be the D (6 bases). Between the trimmed V and J ends, which lost 8 bases and 5 bases, there was a span of 12 bases. The CDR3 is made up of 12 amino acids. Looked up from germline, CDR1 is SNHLY and CDR2 is FYNNEI. CDR3 bases: TGTGCCAGCGGGGGCCAACCTTATGGCTACACCTTC. As protein: CASGGQPYGYTF.

This chain uses TRBV7-9 with TRBJ2-5; D gene uncertain. Germline CDR1 and CDR2: SEHNR and FQNEAQ (reference sequence). Trimming removed 5 bases at V and 0 bases at J, with 10 bases between. The CDR3 runs to 14 residues. The CDR3 sequence: CASSRFGYQETQYF. The CDR3 coding sequence is TGTGCCAGCAGCCGGTTCGGGTACCAAGAGACCCAGTACTTC.

Concerning this clone: Germline and junction disagree at one end, which may indicate a read error. V gene TRBV7-3 combines with J gene TRBJ2-1; 10 bases match TRBD2. The CDR3 has 19 residues. Germline CDR1 and CDR2: SGHTA and FQGTGA. CDR3 nucleotides: TGTGCCAGCAGCTTAAGGGCCCCGGGTAGCGGGGGGCTCCCTAGCCCCAGGGTCTTC. Its protein product is CASSLRAPGSGGLPSPRVF.

The table lists this clone with a count of one. The chain is built from TRBV4-1 and TRBJ1-2; 12 nucleotides line up with TRBD1. The CDR3 is made up of 20 amino acids. Germline-derived CDR1 and CDR2 are MGHRA and YSYEKL. The J segment lost 2 bases and the V segment lost 0 bases, leaving 13 bases of the junction unmatched. Written as DNA, the CDR3 is TGCGCCAGCAGCCAAGACCGCTCCGGGACAGGGGGCCGAGCGAACTATGGCTACACCTTC. Amino acids: CASSQDRSGTGGRANYGYTF.